This is a list of T cell receptor beta chains from one sample in a study of siplizumab effects on memory and regulatory T cells. Assay: immunoSEQ multiplex PCR; the TCRdb copy retains only in-frame clones and omits some. Of around 100,000 clones listed, 94% were seen once; the top ten hold over 1%. Material: non-Treg CD4+ T cells sorted from blood. The receptors originated from a human donor in good health. Both conserved end residues are part of each CDR3. The order of the fields is clone size, J gene, D gene, V gene, CDR3 protein, CDR3 DNA. D genes are given only for firm matches. Size values are once, few and many counts, or a class for expanded clones, and some rows have none.

once TRBJ2-5 - TRBV2 CASSEASGGKETQYF TGTGCCAGCAGTGAAGCTTCGGGGGGCAAGGAGACCCAGTACTTC
- TRBJ1-3 - TRBV5-1 CASSIQGISGNTIYF TGCGCCAGCAGCATCCAGGGGATCTCTGGAAACACCATATATTTT
- TRBJ1-5 - TRBV6-1 CASRSGGNQPQHF TGTGCCAGCAGATCAGGGGGCAATCAGCCCCAGCATTTT
- TRBJ1-5 - TRBV6-1 CASSSTGHGNQPQHF TGTGCCAGCAGTAGTACTGGACACGGCAACCAGCCCCAGCATTTT
- TRBJ2-7 - TRBV9 CASSEGILLAYEQYF TGTGCCAGCAGCGAAGGTATCCTGTTAGCCTACGAGCAGTACTTC
once TRBJ2-1 - TRBV2 CASVGGRLNEQFF TGTGCCAGCGTCGGGGGACGCCTCAATGAGCAGTTCTTC
- TRBJ2-5 - TRBV11-2 CASRTGNQETQYF TGTGCCAGCAGAACAGGAAACCAAGAGACCCAGTACTTC
- TRBJ1-1 TRBD1 TRBV28 CASSDPDREAFF TGTGCCAGCAGTGACCCTGACAGGGAGGCTTTCTTT
- TRBJ1-6 TRBD1 TRBV4-1 CASSERTGGLYNSPLHF TGCGCCAGCAGTGAAAGGACAGGGGGCTTATATAATTCACCCCTCCACTTT
- TRBJ1-4 - TRBV5-1 CASSLLPAQSANEKLFF TGCGCCAGCAGCTTACTTCCCGCCCAGTCAGCTAATGAAAAACTGTTTTTT
- TRBJ2-2 - TRBV11-2 CASSFEGGLKSNTGELFF TGTGCCAGCAGCTTCGAGGGAGGCCTGAAATCGAACACCGGGGAGCTGTTTTTT
- TRBJ2-7 TRBD2 TRBV27 CASSSPGGGGKYYEQYF TGTGCCAGCAGTTCACCCGGCGGGGGGGGGAAATACTACGAGCAGTACTTC
- TRBJ1-4 - TRBV19 CASSRGGDEKLFF TGTGCCAGTAGTAGAGGTGGGGATGAAAAACTGTTTTTT
few TRBJ1-1 - TRBV7-3 CASSLMASGNTEAFF TGTGCCAGCAGCTTAATGGCTTCAGGGAACACTGAAGCTTTCTTT
- TRBJ1-4 - TRBV5-1 CASSLVGQTNEKLFF TGCGCCAGCAGCTTGGTGGGACAAACTAATGAAAAACTGTTTTTT
- TRBJ2-5 - TRBV5-1 CASSDTKGVETQYF TGCGCCAGCAGCGATACTAAAGGGGTAGAGACCCAGTACTTC
- TRBJ2-7 - TRBV19 CASSIKAPSGPTSYEQYF TGTGCCAGTAGTATAAAGGCCCCTTCGGGACCTACTTCCTACGAGCAGTACTTC
- TRBJ1-5 - TRBV29-1 CSVEGNSNQPQHF TGCAGCGTTGAGGGGAATAGCAATCAGCCCCAGCATTTT
- TRBJ2-2 TRBD2 TRBV28 CASRILAGGDTGELFF TGTGCCAGCAGGATATTAGCGGGAGGGGATACCGGGGAGCTGTTTTTT
once TRBJ2-3 - TRBV2 CAIPRGSGGSSTDTQYF TGTGCCATCCCCCGTGGTAGCGGAGGATCTAGCACAGATACGCAGTATTTT
- TRBJ2-2 TRBD1 TRBV19 CASTRDRGGNTGELFF TGTGCCAGTACGCGGGACAGGGGGGGTAACACCGGGGAGCTGTTTTTT
- TRBJ2-3 TRBD2 TRBV30 CAWSIGLAGAGDTQYF TGTGCCTGGAGCATCGGCCTAGCGGGAGCTGGGGATACGCAGTATTTT
few TRBJ1-1 TRBD1 TRBV30 CAWRGTVNTEAFF TGTGCCTGGAGGGGGACAGTAAACACTGAAGCTTTCTTT
- TRBJ2-7 - TRBV18 CASSTETYEQYF TGTGCCAGCTCTACCGAAACCTACGAGCAGTACTTC
once TRBJ2-1 - TRBV12-5 CASAPEGYNEQFF TGTGCTAGTGCCCCAGAAGGCTACAATGAGCAGTTCTTC
- TRBJ2-1 - TRBV7-2 CASSSGYSYNEQFF TGTGCCAGCTCCAGCGGGTACTCCTACAATGAGCAGTTCTTC
- TRBJ2-1 TRBD2 TRBV5-8 CASSLEIAGSSYNEQFF TGTGCCAGCAGCCTAGAAATAGCGGGGAGCTCCTACAATGAGCAGTTCTTC
- TRBJ2-1 - TRBV7-2 CASSLVGYSSYNEQFF TGTGCCAGCAGCTTAGTAGGGTATAGCTCCTACAATGAGCAGTTCTTC
- TRBJ2-2 - TRBV6-5 CASMAGPGELFF TGTGCCAGCATGGCAGGGCCGGGGGAGCTGTTTTTT
- TRBJ1-2 TRBD1 TRBV19 CASSMRQGSYGYTF TGTGCCAGTAGTATGAGACAGGGGTCCTATGGCTACACCTTC
- TRBJ2-2 TRBD2 TRBV4-1 CASSQVDGLAANTGELFF TGCGCCAGCAGCCAAGTAGATGGGCTAGCGGCGAACACCGGGGAGCTGTTTTTT